The 4 T cell receptor beta chains reported below all come from one sample, sequenced in a study of OX40 agonist ivuxolimab in advanced cancers. Method: immunoSEQ multiplex PCR; TCRdb's copy keeps in-frame clones and lacks some. The sample carries 130,000 or so clones, approximately 94% recorded once. The sequencing here drew on CD4+ or CD8+ T cells sorted from blood, taken in a trial of the OX40 agonist ivuxolimab. The receptor source for this set is an adult with an advanced solid tumor such as melanoma, head and neck, liver or kidney cancer.

The chain employs TRBV7-9 and TRBJ1-2, with D unresolved. The V and J ends lost 5 bases and 9 bases respectively, with 28 bases between them. The CDR3 has 17 residues. The V gene's germline CDR1 is SEHNR and CDR2 FQNEAQ (reference sequence). The CDR3 sequence is CASSQSTYTLQLMRYTF. The DNA for the CDR3 is TGTGCCAGCAGCCAATCCACCTATACGCTCCAGCTCATGCGCTACACCTTC.

To note about this clone: At one boundary the junction diverges from the germline segment, which might be a read error. The sample carries other DNA sequences with the same CDR3. The J gene is TRBJ1-5, the V gene TRBV4-1; maybe TRBD1 (5 bases). The CDR3 has 17 residues. Germline V gene sequence: CDR1 MGHRA, CDR2 YSYEKL. CDR3 nucleotides: TGCGCCAGTAGCCAAGATGGCCGGGGCCACCATAATCAGCCCCAGCATTTT. This codes for CASSQDGRGHHNQPQHF.

The chain links TRBV28 to TRBJ2-5; D gene uncertain. V lost 7 bases, J lost 7 bases, and 16 bases lay in between. CDR1 and CDR2 from the germline V gene are MDHEN and SYDVKM. This CDR3 has 13 residues. The CDR3 reads CASTIGPKGTQYF. In nucleotides, the CDR3 is TGTGCCAGCACCATAGGCCCTAAAGGGACCCAGTACTTC.

The table lists this clone with a count of one. The chain links TRBV5-1 to TRBJ1-1; 7 bases map to TRBD1. CDR3 size: 14 residues. The germline gives CDR1 SGHRS, CDR2 YFSETQ. J gave up 4 bases and V 4 bases, and 7 bases lay outside the gene matches. CDR3 coding DNA: TGCGCCAGCAGCCCCCAGGGGGGAAGCACTGAAGCTTTCTTT. This encodes CASSPQGGSTEAFF.